Listed here are 18 T cell receptor beta chains from one sample, sequenced in a study of OX40 agonist ivuxolimab in advanced cancers. TCRdb's table, derived via immunoSEQ multiplex PCR, lists solely in-frame clones and lacks some. The sample shows 85,000 to 130,000 clones, about nine tenths of them seen only once. The source material was CD4+ or CD8+ T cells sorted from blood, sampled in a trial of the OX40 agonist ivuxolimab. Source of these receptors: an adult with an advanced solid tumor such as melanoma, head and neck, liver or kidney cancer.

This clone is a singleton in its sample. V and J are TRBV9 and TRBJ2-2; D is uncertain. CDR1 and CDR2 (germline): SGDLS, YYNGEE. The CDR3 consists of 14 residues. Trimming stripped 0 bases from V and 3 bases from J, with 6 bases between. The CDR3 loop reads CASSVAPDTGELFF. The DNA for the CDR3 is TGTGCCAGCAGCGTAGCCCCAGACACCGGGGAGCTGTTTTTT.

This chain uses TRBV7-2 with TRBJ1-2, with a possible D match to TRBD1 (5 bases). From germline, CDR1 is SGHTA and CDR2 FQGNSA. The CDR3 totals 14 residues. With 2 bases removed from V and 6 bases from J, the gap between germline ends came to 13 bases. CDR3 sequence (DNA): TGTGCCAGCAGCTTACAAGCGGGACCCCATGGCTACACCTTC. Encoded protein: CASSLQAGPHGYTF.

The CDR3 spells CASSLVAGGPDEQYF. The CDR3 nucleotides read TGCGCCAGCAGCTTAGTAGCGGGAGGGCCGGACGAGCAGTACTTC. The chain recombines TRBV5-1 with TRBJ2-7; 11 bases are shared with TRBD2. Germline values: CDR1 SGHRS, CDR2 YFSETQ. V dropped 2 bases and J dropped 5; count of bases not matched to a gene: 6. The CDR3 spans 15 residues. Using reference TRBV5-1 and TRBJ2-7 for the parts outside the CDR3, the full variable domain is KAGVTQTPRYLIKTRGQQVTLSCSPISGHRSVSWYQQTPGQGLQFLFEYFSETQRNKGNFPGRFSGRQFSNSRSEMNVSTLELGDSALYLCASSLVAGGPDEQYFGPGTRLTVT.

V usage is TRBV18 and J usage is TRBJ2-5; 7 nucleotides agree with TRBD1. The CDR3 is 15 amino acids. With V trimmed by 1 base and J by 5 bases, 7 bases remained unmatched. The germline V gene encodes CDR1 KGHSH and CDR2 LQKENI. The CDR3 DNA follows: TGTGCCAGCTCACCACAACAGACAGGGTCCGAGACCCAGTACTTC. Translated: CASSPQQTGSETQYF.

The J gene is TRBJ1-3, the V gene TRBV5-5; D remains unclear. In germline, CDR1 is SGHKS, CDR2 YYEKEE (reference sequence). Trimming took off 0 bases at V and 6 bases at J, with 10 bases between the two ends. This CDR3 comprises 14 residues. CDR3 in amino acids: CASSLVAGVNTIYF. CDR3 coding DNA: TGTGCCAGCAGCTTGGTAGCAGGAGTAAACACCATATATTTT.

Comments on this clone: The junction departs from the called germline gene at one end, perhaps through a read error. The V and J genes are TRBV5-4 and TRBJ2-5; D possibly uses TRBD1 or TRBD2 (5 bases each). Germline CDR1 reads SGHNT; CDR2 reads YYREEE (reference sequence). CDR3 length equals 13 residues. CDR3: CASSTGTEEIQYF. CDR3 DNA sequence: TGTGCCAGCAGCACCGGGACCGAAGAGATCCAGTACTTC.

The chain combines TRBV5-1 with TRBJ2-4; possible D gene TRBD2, 5 bases. The CDR3 has 15 residues. Germline CDR1 SGHRS, CDR2 YFSETQ. V was pared by 0 bases and J by 0 bases, with 7 bases between. The CDR3: CASSLGELAKNIQYF. In DNA, the CDR3 is TGCGCCAGCAGCTTGGGGGAGCTAGCCAAAAACATTCAGTACTTC.

The rearrangement joins TRBV28 to TRBJ2-6, with 8 bases that match TRBD2. The CDR3 runs 17 residues. Per the germline V gene, CDR1 is MDHEN and CDR2 is SYDVKM. V lost 1 base to trimming and J lost 3 bases; unmatched junction nucleotides: 5. The CDR3 protein is CASSLLAGGFGANVLTF. The CDR3 nucleotides are TGTGCCAGCAGTTTATTGGCGGGAGGATTTGGGGCCAACGTCCTGACTTTC.

J is TRBJ1-2 and V is TRBV19; no firm D call. Germline V gives CDR1 LNHDA, CDR2 SQIVND (reference sequence). V was pared by 4 bases and J by 2 bases, with 14 bases between. This CDR3 is 15 amino acids long. The CDR3 DNA is TGTGCCAGTAGTAATCCTACCTTGGGAAACTATGGCTACACCTTC. Its protein is CASSNPTLGNYGYTF.

J is TRBJ1-4 and V is TRBV19; 7 positions match TRBD1. V lost 6 bases to trimming and J lost 6 bases; unmatched junction nucleotides: 7. Per germline, CDR1 LNHDA and CDR2 SQIVND (reference sequence). The CDR3 loop spans 14 amino acids. In DNA, the CDR3 is TGTGCCAGTAGAGACAGGGTCCAGCATGAAAAACTGTTTTTT. It encodes CASRDRVQHEKLFF. Full variable domain (outside the CDR3, taken from reference TRBV19 and TRBJ1-4): DGGITQSPKYLFRKEGQNVTLSCEQNLNHDAMYWYRQDPGQGLRLIYYSQIVNDFQKGDIAEGYSVSREKKESFPLTVTSAQKNPTAFYLCASRDRVQHEKLFFGSGTQLSVL.

The rearrangement uses TRBV11-2 and TRBJ2-3; D remains ambiguous. The V end was cut by 1 base, the J end by 4 bases, with 9 bases between. Germline V gene lookup returns CDR1 SGHAT and CDR2 FQNNGV. The CDR3 consists of 14 residues. The CDR3 DNA reads as TGTGCCAGCAGCTTAGTCAGCTTGCCAGATACGCAGTATTTT. Translating it yields CASSLVSLPDTQYF. The whole variable domain, filled in from reference TRBV11-2 and TRBJ2-3, reads EAGVAQSPRYKIIEKRQSVAFWCNPISGHATLYWYQQILGQGPKLLIQFQNNGVVDDSQLPKDRFSAERLKGVDSTLKIQPAKLEDSAVYLCASSLVSLPDTQYFGPGTRLTVL.

The chain couples TRBV19 to TRBJ2-2, with D possibly matching TRBD1 (6 bases). The germline V gene encodes CDR1 LNHDA and CDR2 SQIVND (reference sequence). CDR3 length: 15 amino acids. V lost 4 bases and J lost 0, with 9 bases in between. The CDR3 is CASSTQGTNTGELFF. The CDR3 nucleotides are TGTGCCAGTAGTACGCAGGGGACGAACACCGGGGAGCTGTTTTTT.

The chain uses TRBV28 and TRBJ1-2; 8 nucleotides agree with TRBD1. V was clipped by 4 bases and J by 2 bases; unmatched bases: 9. The CDR3 is 16 residues long. The germline CDR1 and CDR2 sequences are MDHEN and SYDVKM. CDR3 protein: CASSSAWDRRNYGYTF. CDR3 DNA sequence: TGTGCCAGCAGTTCGGCCTGGGACAGGAGAAACTATGGCTACACCTTC.

The chain combines TRBV7-2 with TRBJ2-5, with D possibly being TRBD2 (6 bases). The V end was cut by 0 bases, the J end by 4 bases, with 6 bases between. The CDR3 contains 13 residues. The germline V gene encodes CDR1 SGHTA and CDR2 FQGNSA. The CDR3, as DNA: TGTGCCAGCAGCTTAGCGGGGGGAGAGACCCAGTACTTC. Its protein is CASSLAGGETQYF.

As regards this clone: This sample includes further DNA sequences coding for the same CDR3. The rearrangement links TRBV15 to TRBJ1-2; D ambiguous. CDR3 length: 12 amino acids. The germline gives CDR1 LNHNV, CDR2 YYDKDF (reference sequence). Trimming removed 0 bases from V and 8 bases from J, with 7 bases in between. CDR3 nucleotide sequence: TGTGCCACCAGCAGAGATGGGTACGGCTACACCTTC. This codes for CATSRDGYGYTF.

The CDR3 here is CASSEASGLLFF. CDR3 nucleotides: TGTGCCAGCAGTGAAGCTTCTGGGTTACTGTTTTTT. V gene TRBV2 combines with J gene TRBJ1-4, with D hard to call. This CDR3 is built from 12 residues. The germline gives CDR1 SNHLY, CDR2 FYNNEI. The V end was cut by 0 bases, the J end by 13 bases, with 9 bases between.

The chain carries TRBV27 and TRBJ2-5; 11 bases match TRBD2. The CDR3 spans 15 residues. The V and J ends lost 2 bases and 4 bases, in that order; junction bases with no gene match: 3. In germline, CDR1 is MNHEY, CDR2 SMNVEV (reference sequence). CDR3 bases: TGTGCCAGCAGTTTACTAGCGGGAGGAGGAGAGACCCAGTACTTC. It specifies CASSLLAGGGETQYF.

The gene calls are TRBV28 and TRBJ2-7; D call uncertain. The CDR3 has 12 residues. V lost 9 bases and J lost 7, with 16 bases in between. Germline-derived CDR1 and CDR2 are MDHEN and SYDVKM. This CDR3 reads CASDNGAREQYF. The DNA for the CDR3 is TGTGCCAGTGATAACGGCGCGAGGGAGCAGTACTTC. Full variable domain (rest looked up from reference TRBV28 and TRBJ2-7): DVKVTQSSRYLVKRTGEKVFLECVQDMDHENMFWYRQDPGLGLRLIYFSYDVKMKEKGDIPEGYSVSREKKERFSLILESASTNQTSMYLCASDNGAREQYFGPGTRLTVT.